A selection of T cell receptor beta chains follows, all from one sample in a study of radiation and T cells in renal cell carcinoma. The assay was immunoSEQ multiplex PCR, and TCRdb's table has in-frame clones only and misses some. The sample records about 78,000 clones, roughly 87% being singletons. The sequencing used blood, collected from a patient whose treatment included radiotherapy and nephrectomy. The receptors were gathered from a woman in her seventies with renal cell carcinoma. The CDR3 runs from the conserved cysteine through the conserved F or W. A D gene is named only where the DNA matches it firmly. The size of a clone is reported for some rows only, either as once, few or many, or as a class for expanded clones.

size,V,D,J,DNA,CDR3
NA,TRBV7-2,TRBD1,TRBJ1-5,TGTGCCAGCAGCCATGGGTCAGGGGGTCAGCCCCAGCATTTT,CASSHGSGGQPQHF
NA,TRBV7-3,TRBD1,TRBJ2-1,TGTGCCAGCAGCCCCGGACAGGGGATTTATGAGCAGTTCTTC,CASSPGQGIYEQFF
NA,TRBV7-9,TRBD2,TRBJ2-5,TGTGCCAGCAGCCCCAGCGGGGGAGAGACCCAGTACTTC,CASSPSGGETQYF
NA,TRBV10-3,TRBD1,TRBJ2-7,TGTGCCATCAAGGGACAGGGAGCCTACGAGCAGTACTTC,CAIKGQGAYEQYF
once,TRBV9,TRBD2,TRBJ2-2,TGTGCCAGCAGCGGGTTTAGCGGGGGGGCCCCCGGGGAGCTGTTTTTT,CASSGFSGGAPGELFF
once,TRBV14,NA,TRBJ1-3,TGTGCCAGCAGCCAAGTTGGAACCGCTGGAAACACCATATATTTT,CASSQVGTAGNTIYF
NA,TRBV5-6,TRBD1,TRBJ1-3,TGTGCCAGCAGCTGGGACAGGGGGCCTGGAAACACCATATATTTT,CASSWDRGPGNTIYF
NA,TRBV28,NA,TRBJ1-4,TGTGCCAGCAGCCTACCGGGAGGGGGTAATGAAAAACTGTTTTTT,CASSLPGGGNEKLFF
NA,TRBV7-8,NA,TRBJ1-3,TGTGCCAGCAGCTTAGTTATTTCAGGAAACACCATATATTTT,CASSLVISGNTIYF
NA,TRBV7-2,NA,TRBJ1-2,TGTGCCAGCAGCTTGCAACCACCCAGGGGTATCTTC,CASSLQPPRGIF
NA,TRBV7-9,NA,TRBJ2-7,TGTGCCAGCAGCTCACAGGGCTACGAGCAGTACTTC,CASSSQGYEQYF
NA,TRBV14,TRBD1,TRBJ2-5,TGTGCCAGCAGCCGGGGGACAGTTCTTCAAGAGACCCAGTACTTC,CASSRGTVLQETQYF
NA,TRBV6-8,NA,TRBJ1-4,TGTGCCAGCGGCAGGGAAGGCGGGCTCGATGAAAAACTGTTTTTT,CASGREGGLDEKLFF
NA,TRBV11-3,NA,TRBJ1-2,TGTGCCAGCAGCTTACACCAGGCGGGCTATGGCTACACCTTC,CASSLHQAGYGYTF
NA,TRBV19,NA,TRBJ1-1,TGTGCCAGTAGTATAAGTAGGGGCACTGAAGCTTTCTTT,CASSISRGTEAFF
NA,TRBV30,NA,TRBJ1-4,TGTGCCTGGAGCCCAGTCTCAACTAATGAAAAACTGTTTTTT,CAWSPVSTNEKLFF
NA,TRBV4-3,NA,TRBJ2-1,TGCGCCAGCAGCCAAGATCAACTAGCAGCGAGTGAGCAGTTCTTC,CASSQDQLAASEQFF
NA,TRBV5-6,NA,TRBJ1-2,TGTGCCAGCAACCCGACAGGCCGAGGTGGCTACACCTTC,CASNPTGRGGYTF
NA,TRBV6-5,NA,TRBJ1-5,TGTGCCAGCAGTTACTCGAAAGGTCAGCCCCAGCATTTT,CASSYSKGQPQHF
NA,TRBV4-3,NA,TRBJ1-4,TGCGCCAGCAGCCGAAAACGAAGCCGGGGCCTATCAACTAATGAAAAACTGTTTTTT,CASSRKRSRGLSTNEKLFF
NA,TRBV7-6,TRBD2,TRBJ2-3,TGTGCCAGCAGCCAAGGAACCCAAATCGGACTAGCGGGGTCAGATACGCAGTATTTT,CASSQGTQIGLAGSDTQYF
NA,TRBV18,NA,TRBJ2-1,TGTGCCAGCTCACCACCAAGCGTCTCCTACAATGAGCAGTTCTTC,CASSPPSVSYNEQFF
NA,TRBV27,NA,TRBJ1-2,TGTGCCAGCAGTTTAGCAGGTTCTAACTATGGCTACACCTTC,CASSLAGSNYGYTF
NA,TRBV30,NA,TRBJ1-2,TGTGCCTGCTCGGCAGGTAACTATGGCTACACCTTC,CACSAGNYGYTF
NA,TRBV19,NA,TRBJ2-5,TGTGCCAGCAGCCTAAGGGGCAGGGGGAGGCAGGAGACCCAGTACTTC,CASSLRGRGRQETQYF
NA,TRBV29-1,NA,TRBJ2-6,TGCAGCGTTGAAGTCGGCAGGGCTGGGGCCAACGTCCTGACTTTC,CSVEVGRAGANVLTF
NA,TRBV19,TRBD1,TRBJ1-6,TGTGCCAGTAGTACCAACAGGGGAGGTGATTCACCCCTCCACTTT,CASSTNRGGDSPLHF
NA,TRBV11-3,NA,TRBJ2-7,TGTGCCAGCAGCTCTGGGACTCATCCCTACGAGCAGTACTTC,CASSSGTHPYEQYF
NA,TRBV7-6,TRBD1,TRBJ1-6,TGTGCCAGCAGCTTAGCAGGACAGGGTAATTCACCCCTCCACTTT,CASSLAGQGNSPLHF
few,TRBV19,NA,TRBJ1-1,TGTGCCAGCCGGCGGGGCTTAGAAACTGAAGCTTTCTTT,CASRRGLETEAFF
NA,TRBV5-4,NA,TRBJ2-7,TGTGCCAGCAGCTTGACGCCAAACTACGAGCAGTACTTC,CASSLTPNYEQYF
few,TRBV5-1,TRBD1,TRBJ1-1,TGCGCCAGCAGCCCTAGACAGGGTCTGGTGAACACTGAAGCTTTCTTT,CASSPRQGLVNTEAFF
NA,TRBV27,NA,TRBJ1-5,TGTGCCAGCAGTTTCTCGGTCGTTAGCAATCAGCCCCAGCATTTT,CASSFSVVSNQPQHF
once,TRBV6-5,TRBD1,TRBJ2-5,TGTGCCAGCAGCCAGGACAGGGGGCGGCAAGAGACCCAGTACTTC,CASSQDRGRQETQYF
few,TRBV11-3,NA,TRBJ1-1,TGTGCCAGCAGCAAACGACCGAGCACTGAAGCTTTCTTT,CASSKRPSTEAFF
NA,TRBV6-1,NA,TRBJ1-1,TGTGCCAGCAGGACTGTCCCCGCGGACCGTGAAGCTTTCTTT,CASRTVPADREAFF
NA,TRBV7-9,TRBD1,TRBJ2-5,TGTGCCAGCAGCGCGACAGGGGTAAAAGAGACCCAGTACTTC,CASSATGVKETQYF
few,TRBV10-1,NA,TRBJ1-2,TGCGCCAGCAGTGAGACAGGAAGCGATGGCTACACCTTC,CASSETGSDGYTF
NA,TRBV7-9,NA,TRBJ1-1,TGTGCCAGCAGCTTAGGGGTCTATTTGGCCGAAGCTTTCTTT,CASSLGVYLAEAFF
NA,TRBV5-4,NA,TRBJ1-3,TGTGCCAGCAGCTTGGCTGGTCAGGCCTCTGGAAACACCATATATTTT,CASSLAGQASGNTIYF
NA,TRBV9,NA,TRBJ2-3,TGTGCCAGCACGGTGGGCGGTGCCAGCCGCGCAGATACGCAGTATTTT,CASTVGGASRADTQYF
NA,TRBV27,NA,TRBJ1-1,TGTGCCAGCAGTCGATCGGACGGGAACACTGAAGCTTTCTTT,CASSRSDGNTEAFF
once,TRBV5-1,TRBD2,TRBJ2-1,TGCGCCAGCAGCTTGCTAGCGGGGGGTAATGAGCAGTTCTTC,CASSLLAGGNEQFF
NA,TRBV5-4,NA,TRBJ2-1,TGTGCCAGCAGCTATGGGACCTCAAAAGGCAATGAGCAGTTCTTC,CASSYGTSKGNEQFF
NA,TRBV2,NA,TRBJ2-2,TGTGCCAGCAGTGAACTTCAGGGCACCGGGGAGCTGTTTTTT,CASSELQGTGELFF
NA,TRBV11-2,NA,TRBJ2-5,TGTGCCAGCAGCTTAGGGGACCGGGATCAAGAGACCCAGTACTTC,CASSLGDRDQETQYF
NA,TRBV10-3,TRBD2,TRBJ2-7,TGTGCCATCACATCCGATCGGACTAGCGGGTCTAGTTCGAGCTCCTACGAGCAGTACTTC,CAITSDRTSGSSSSSYEQYF
few,TRBV29-1,NA,TRBJ1-1,TGCAGCGTTGGGACGGACCACCAAAACACTGAAGCTTTCTTT,CSVGTDHQNTEAFF
NA,TRBV18,NA,TRBJ1-4,TGTGCCAGCTCACCAGGCGCAACTAATGAAAAACTGTTTTTT,CASSPGATNEKLFF
NA,TRBV2,NA,TRBJ1-4,TGTGCCAGCAGTACAACCCGTGGGGAAAAACTGTTTTTT,CASSTTRGEKLFF